The 21 T cell receptor beta chains presented below share a single source sample, sequenced in a study of chemoradiotherapy in HPV16-positive cancers (dated by TCRdb to between 2021 and 2024). The library came from the immunoSEQ multiplex PCR assay. This is the immuneACCESS table as TCRdb keeps it, with only in-frame sequences that have V and J called. A part of the clones is gone; compared with another copy, unresolved V genes explain less than half, and the rest is unexplained. The sample table lists about 22,000 clones, 85% to 90% of them with a count of one. More than 5% of the sample is taken by the ten largest. This specimen consisted of blood, obtained from a patient who underwent chemoradiotherapy. These receptors were obtained from a human donor with HPV-associated anogenital cancer.

This clone has just one count. The chain uses TRBV6-1 and TRBJ2-7, with 8 bases that match TRBD2. V lost 2 bases, J lost 0 bases, and 6 bases stayed unmatched. Germline CDR1 reads MNHNS; CDR2 reads SASEGT. CDR3 length: 16 amino acids. The CDR3 DNA reads TGTGCCAGCAGTGAATCTGTCGGGACTAGCTCCTACGAGCAGTACTTC. Amino acid sequence: CASSESVGTSSYEQYF.

The V gene is TRBV5-1, the J gene TRBJ2-7; 10 bases align to TRBD1. The trim removed 5 bases at V and 1 base at J, leaving 6 bases unmatched. Germline V gene data show CDR1 as SGHRS and CDR2 as YFSETQ. CDR3 length: 15 amino acids. The CDR3 loop is CASSLTGGTSYEQYV. CDR3 in DNA: TGCGCCAGCAGTTTGACAGGGGGCACATCCTACGAGCAGTACGTC.

This chain connects TRBV29-1 to TRBJ1-2; no definite D call. V lost 7 bases and J lost 4, with 22 bases in between. CDR3 length: 15 amino acids. Germline loops: CDR1 SQVTM, CDR2 ANQGSEA. CDR3 sequence: CSASGGLTAVYGYTF. DNA of the CDR3: TGCAGCGCCTCAGGAGGGTTAACAGCGGTCTATGGCTACACCTTC.

The chain uses TRBV7-9 and TRBJ2-3; D unresolved. Germline CDR1 is SEHNR and CDR2 is FQNEAQ (reference sequence). The CDR3 consists of 14 residues. V was trimmed by 4 bases and J by 2 bases, leaving 10 bases between them. CDR3 sequence reads: CASSYTTNTDTQYF. In DNA form, the CDR3 reads TGTGCCAGCAGCTACACTACAAACACAGATACGCAGTATTTT.

The chain combines TRBV9 with TRBJ2-2; 7 nucleotides align to TRBD1. After removal of 0 bases from V and 6 bases from J, the junction contained 2 bases not matched to a gene. The CDR3 spans 14 residues. Germline V gives CDR1 SGDLS, CDR2 YYNGEE. CDR3 residues: CASSVARGSGELFF. The CDR3 DNA reads TGTGCCAGCAGCGTAGCCAGGGGGTCCGGGGAGCTGTTTTTT.

This chain connects TRBV6-1 to TRBJ1-1; D possibly corresponds to TRBD1 (6 bases). The CDR3 runs to 15 residues. Deletions cut 7 bases from V and 1 base from J, with 16 bases between. Per the germline V gene, CDR1 is MNHNS and CDR2 is SASEGT. DNA for the CDR3: TGTGCCAGCAAAGAAGGGGGTGGAAAGAACACTGAAGCTTTCTTT. This gives the protein CASKEGGGKNTEAFF.

This clone has only one observation. One junction end does not reproduce the germline sequence, and a read error may be involved. This sample includes further DNA sequences coding for the same CDR3. The rearrangement links TRBV14 to TRBJ1-2; D not resolved. The CDR3 is 13 residues long. Germline V gives CDR1 SGHDN, CDR2 FVKESK. In DNA, the CDR3 is TGTGCCAGTAGCCAAGATCGGGGTTGGGGCTACACCTTC. This translates into CASSQDRGWGYTF. Filled out from reference TRBV14 and TRBJ1-2, the complete variable domain reads EAGVTQFPSHSVIEKGQTVTLRCDPISGHDNLYWYRRVMGKEIKFLLHFVKESKQDESGMPNNRFLAERTGGTYSTLKVQPAELEDSGVYFCASSQDRGWGYTFGSGTRLTVV.

The chain recombines TRBV20-1 with TRBJ1-1, with a possible D match to TRBD1 (5 bases). Germline loops: CDR1 DFQATT, CDR2 SNEGSKA (reference sequence). V lost 3 bases and J 8 bases, leaving 10 bases between the germline ends. This CDR3 region has 11 residues. CDR3 sequence reads: CSARVGGEAFF. In DNA form, the CDR3 reads TGCAGTGCTAGGGTTGGGGGGGAAGCTTTCTTT.

This rearrangement joins TRBV11-2 to TRBJ2-5, with D perhaps being TRBD1 or TRBD2 (6 bases each). CDR3 length equals 17 residues. Trimming shortened V by 6 bases and J by 5 bases, and 25 bases separated the two germline ends. CDR1 and CDR2 from the germline V gene are SGHAT and FQNNGV. DNA for the CDR3: TGTGCCAGCAGAAAGGGGGGAGCTCAAGAGGATTGGGAGACCCAGTACTTC. Encoded protein: CASRKGGAQEDWETQYF.

This chain links TRBV6-1 with TRBJ1-1; the D is unclear. The length of the CDR3 is 14 residues. In germline, CDR1 is MNHNS, CDR2 SASEGT. The ends were cut back, 7 bases at V and 0 bases at J, with 12 bases in the middle. DNA for the CDR3: TGTGCCAGCACAGGAAGCGTCATGAACACTGAAGCTTTCTTT. It yields the protein CASTGSVMNTEAFF.

This rearrangement joins TRBV4-1 to TRBJ1-5; D uncertain. Per germline, CDR1 MGHRA and CDR2 YSYEKL. Trimming stripped 0 bases from V and 1 base from J, with 7 bases between. The CDR3 length is 15 residues. The CDR3 nucleotides read TGCGCCAGCAGCCAAGACTCACAGAGCAATCAGCCCCAGCATTTT. This sequence encodes CASSQDSQSNQPQHF.

In this sample, this clone turned up once. The gene calls are TRBV9 and TRBJ1-5; D remains ambiguous. The CDR3 spans 14 residues. Per germline, CDR1 SGDLS and CDR2 YYNGEE. V lost 0 bases, J lost 5 bases, and 9 bases lay in between. For the CDR3, the DNA is TGTGCCAGCAGCGTAGGGAGCAGATATCAGCCCCAGCATTTT. As protein: CASSVGSRYQPQHF.

This chain links TRBV5-1 with TRBJ2-3, with TRBD2 matching over 12 bases. Trimming removed 4 bases from V and 4 bases from J; junction bases left unmatched: 10. This CDR3 has 17 amino acids. CDR1 and CDR2 from the germline V gene are SGHRS and YFSETQ. The CDR3 is CASSRNPSGGAPDTQYF. The DNA for the CDR3 is TGCGCCAGCAGCCGGAATCCTAGCGGGGGGGCCCCAGATACGCAGTATTTT.

The V gene is TRBV18, the J gene TRBJ1-5; no firm D call. Per germline, CDR1 KGHSH and CDR2 LQKENI. This CDR3 is built from 14 residues. Trimming left V 6 bases short and J 3 bases short, with 12 bases between. The CDR3 region has the DNA TGTGCCAGCTCGCCCTCAGGCGACAATCAGCCCCAGCATTTT. Protein: CASSPSGDNQPQHF.

This clone was recorded a few times. The rearrangement joins TRBV2 to TRBJ2-3, with D maybe TRBD1 (5 bases). Per germline, CDR1 SNHLY and CDR2 FYNNEI. This CDR3 spans 15 amino acids. V gave up 8 bases and J gave up 0 bases, with 15 bases separating them. CDR3 nucleotides: TGTGCCAGCCAAGCAGACAGTACTAGCACAGATACGCAGTATTTT. It codes for CASQADSTSTDTQYF.

This chain uses TRBV18 with TRBJ2-1; 10 nucleotides match TRBD1. CDR3 length: 12 amino acids. Per germline, CDR1 KGHSH and CDR2 LQKENI. V shed 5 bases, J shed 12 bases, and the junction held 4 bases outside the gene matches. The CDR3, as DNA: TGTGCCAGCTCAGCGACAGGGGGCGGGCAGTTCTTC. It yields the protein CASSATGGGQFF. The whole variable domain, remainder taken from reference TRBV18 and TRBJ2-1, is NAGVMQNPRHLVRRRGQEARLRCSPMKGHSHVYWYRQLPEEGLKFMVYLQKENIIDESGMPKERFSAEFPKEGPSILRIQQVVRGDSAAYFCASSATGGGQFFGPGTRLTVL.

The rearrangement links TRBV30 to TRBJ1-6; D may be TRBD1 (5 bases). V shed 5 bases and J shed 6 bases, with 11 bases lying between them. This CDR3 has 13 amino acids. CDR1 and CDR2 from the germline V gene are GTSNPN and SVGIG (reference sequence). CDR3 in DNA: TGTGCCTGGGAAGGGGATGGTAATTCACCCCTCCACTTT. Residues: CAWEGDGNSPLHF.

The V gene is TRBV30, the J gene TRBJ2-1; either TRBD1 or TRBD2 may supply D (5 bases each). V lost 3 bases and J lost 0, with 18 bases in between. This CDR3 region has 17 residues. CDR1 and CDR2 (germline): GTSNPN, SVGIG (reference sequence). In DNA form, the CDR3 reads TGTGCCTGGAGCGCACTAGAGGGGTTAAGCTCCTACAATGAGCAGTTCTTC. Protein sequence: CAWSALEGLSSYNEQFF.

The rearrangement links TRBV10-3 to TRBJ1-2, with 8 bases matching TRBD1. This CDR3 region has 17 residues. Germline V gene lookup returns CDR1 ENHRY and CDR2 SYGVKD. V gave up 10 bases and J gave up 4 bases; unmatched junction bases: 20. The CDR3 region is CATGPSTSLGQVYGYTF. As DNA, the CDR3 is TGTGCCACCGGCCCCTCAACCAGCCTGGGACAGGTCTATGGCTACACCTTC.

The chain is built from TRBV9 and TRBJ2-2, with TRBD2 identical over 14 bases. Germline-derived CDR1 and CDR2 are SGDLS and YYNGEE. J gave up 2 bases and V 5 bases, and 5 bases lay outside the gene matches. The CDR3 length is 17 residues. CDR3 sequence: CASRPGLAGGNTGELFF. The CDR3 DNA sequence: TGTGCCAGCAGACCAGGACTAGCGGGGGGAAACACCGGGGAGCTGTTTTTT.

The chain uses TRBV29-1 and TRBJ2-1, with D unresolved. V was pared by 3 bases and J by 7 bases, with 16 bases between. CDR1 is SQVTM and CDR2 is ANQGSEA in the germline V gene. The CDR3 loop spans 14 amino acids. CDR3 sequence: CSVEMGGNWNEQFF. The CDR3 DNA reads TGCAGCGTTGAGATGGGTGGGAATTGGAATGAGCAGTTCTTC.